Below, 30 T cell receptor beta chains from the same sample are listed, as sequenced in a study of T cell repertoires in cytomegalovirus infection. These receptors have no known antigen. TCRdb re-derived calls from the reads in MiXCR, one entry per CDR3 protein. The sample lists some 900,000 distinct CDR3 sequences, 32% occurring once. The sequences come from cultured CD8+ T cells from PBMCs, collected from culture after CMV antigen stimulation. These TCRs come from a human donor in good health (CMV status not recorded). Some clones in this sample may be carry-over from other donors' samples.

This chain joins TRBV27 and TRBJ2-7; D may be TRBD1 or TRBD2 (5 bases each). The V gene lost 3 bases and the J gene lost 2 bases, with 14 bases spanning the gap. The CDR3 loop spans 15 amino acids. CDR1 MNHEY and CDR2 SMNVEV come from the germline V gene (reference sequence). CDR3 DNA: TGTGCCAGCAGTTTCGGGACCAACATGGCCTACGAGCAGTACTTC. Amino acid sequence: CASSFGTNMAYEQYF.

This clonotype was recorded only once. The chain recombines TRBV7-4 with TRBJ1-4; D unresolved. The CDR3 extends over 12 amino acids. V was shortened by 11 bases and J by 4 bases, with 11 bases between the two germline ends. The V gene's germline CDR1 is SGHVT and CDR2 SQSDAQ. CDR3: CAQHRVNEKLFF. CDR3 DNA sequence: TGTGCCCAACACAGAGTTAATGAAAAACTGTTTTTT.

This clonotype showed up many times. This rearrangement joins TRBV7-9 to TRBJ2-1, with 9 bases that match TRBD2. Germline trimming cut 5 bases from V and 2 bases from J; bases unmatched to any gene: 4. CDR3 length: 15 residues. Per germline, CDR1 SEHNR and CDR2 FQNEAQ (reference sequence). The CDR3 DNA sequence: TGTGCCAGCAGCCTCCGACTAGCGGCCTACAATGAGCAGTTCTTC. Translating it yields CASSLRLAAYNEQFF.

This chain's CDR3 is CSVDGDRVETQYF. Here the CDR3 DNA reads TGCAGCGTTGATGGGGACAGGGTGGAGACCCAGTACTTC. The genes are TRBV29-1 and TRBJ2-5, with 9 bases that match TRBD1. With V trimmed by 3 bases and J by 5 bases, 4 bases remained unmatched. The CDR3 has 13 residues. The V gene's germline CDR1 is SQVTM and CDR2 ANQGSEA.

This clonotype was seen a handful of times. This chain uses TRBV5-1 with TRBJ2-7, with D possibly being TRBD1 (6 bases). Trimming pared 2 bases from V and 5 bases from J, leaving 20 bases between. This CDR3 comprises 16 residues. Per the germline V gene, CDR1 is SGHRS and CDR2 is YFSETQ. CDR3 coding DNA: TGCGCCAGCAGCTTACGCGGACCAGGGGCTAAACACGAGCAGTACTTC. Protein product: CASSLRGPGAKHEQYF.

The V gene is TRBV9, the J gene TRBJ2-1; 7 bases match TRBD2. Germline V gives CDR1 SGDLS, CDR2 YYNGEE. The CDR3 loop spans 14 amino acids. Trimming removed 3 bases from V and 3 bases from J; junction bases left unmatched: 3. CDR3 nucleotides: TGTGCCAGCAGCGGCGGACTAGGCTACAATGAGCAGTTCTTC. Translated: CASSGGLGYNEQFF.

As concerns this clonotype: At one end the junction does not follow the germline gene, possibly because of a read error. V usage is TRBV7-6 and J usage is TRBJ2-6; possibly TRBD1 for D (5 bases). This CDR3 has 16 residues. Germline lookup yields CDR1 SGHVS and CDR2 FNYEAQ. The CDR3 DNA sequence: TGTACCAGCAGAACAGGTGATAGCTCTGGGGCCAACGTCCTGACTTTC. Translated, it gives CTSRTGDSSGANVLTF.

This clonotype has a handful of counts. V gene TRBV12-3 or TRBV12-4 combines with J gene TRBJ2-5, with TRBD1 matching over 8 bases. The CDR3 length is 16 residues. V shed 3 bases and J 5 bases; nucleotides not matched to a gene: 11. In nucleotides, the CDR3 is TGTGCCAGCAGTTTCACCCAGGGGGCGCGCGTGGAGACCCAGTACTTC. Its protein product is CASSFTQGARVETQYF.

The chain employs TRBV15 and TRBJ2-3, with unresolved D. The CDR3 is 14 residues long. Looked up from germline, CDR1 is LNHNV and CDR2 is YYDKDF (reference sequence). Trimming removed 8 bases from V and 5 bases from J, with 17 bases in between. The CDR3 nucleotides are TGTGCCACCGGCCTCATTGCGACACTAGATACGCAGTATTTT. Protein: CATGLIATLDTQYF. The variable domain in full, with the rest retrieved from reference TRBV15 and TRBJ2-3, is DAMVIQNPRYQVTQFGKPVTLSCSQTLNHNVMYWYQQKSSQAPKLLFHYYDKDFNNEADTPDNFQSRRPNTSFCFLDIRSPGLGDTAMYLCATGLIATLDTQYFGPGTRLTVL.

This sequence joins TRBV20-1 and TRBJ2-1; 10 nucleotides agree with TRBD2. CDR3 length: 23 amino acids. V shed 3 bases and J 0 bases; nucleotides not matched to a gene: 26. From germline, CDR1 is DFQATT and CDR2 SNEGSKA (reference sequence). The CDR3, as DNA: TGCAGTGCTAGTGGGAAGCGGGGGGGCCAAGCGGGGGGGCGAAGGAGCTCCTACAATGAGCAGTTCTTC. This translates into CSASGKRGGQAGGRRSSYNEQFF.

This rearrangement joins TRBV27 to TRBJ2-7; TRBD1 or TRBD2 may be the D gene (5 bases each). The V end was cut by 6 bases, the J end by 5 bases, with 11 bases between. CDR3 size: 12 residues. Germline loops: CDR1 MNHEY, CDR2 SMNVEV (reference sequence). The CDR3, as DNA: TGTGCCAGCAGGGGGTCGGGGCACGAGCAGTACTTC. This encodes CASRGSGHEQYF.

The chain employs TRBV7-9 and TRBJ1-2; 8 bases map to TRBD1. V trimming: 5 bases; J trimming: 5 bases; junction bases outside the gene matches: 10. Germline V gene data show CDR1 as SEHNR and CDR2 as FQNEAQ (reference sequence). This CDR3 is 15 amino acids long. CDR3 in amino acids: CASSHTPGGPYGYTF. DNA for the CDR3: TGTGCCAGCAGCCACACTCCAGGGGGCCCATATGGCTACACCTTC.

This chain joins TRBV29-1 and TRBJ2-3, with a weak D call TRBD1 (6 bases). The CDR3 has 12 amino acids. V lost 8 bases, J lost 7 bases, and 16 bases lay in between. CDR1 is SQVTM, CDR2 ANQGSEA, per germline. CDR3 DNA: TGCAGCACCCCTGGTAGGGGGTATACGCAGTATTTT. It is translated as CSTPGRGYTQYF.

There are a few counts of this clonotype. V and J are TRBV7-8 and TRBJ2-7; no reliable D call. CDR1 is SGHVS and CDR2 is FQNEAQ in the germline V gene. CDR3 length equals 16 residues. V was clipped by 1 base and J by 3 bases, with 16 bases between them. The DNA of the CDR3 is TGTGCCAGCAGCTTAGACAGAGAGGCGCGAGGCTACGAGCAGTACTTC. This codes for CASSLDREARGYEQYF.

This clonotype was found a few times. J is TRBJ2-4 and V is TRBV6-2 or TRBV6-3, with D possibly being TRBD1 (6 bases). The V gene's germline CDR1 is MNHEY and CDR2 SVGEGT. Trimming took off 2 bases at V and 2 bases at J, with 19 bases between the two ends. This CDR3 contains 18 residues. CDR3 DNA sequence: TGTGCCAGCAGTTACCCTTTACGGCAGGGGCGATCCAAAAACATTCAGTACTTC. Amino acid sequence: CASSYPLRQGRSKNIQYF.

This sequence joins TRBV4-1 and TRBJ1-4, with 9 bases fitting TRBD1. J gave up 5 bases and V 5 bases, and 9 bases lay outside the gene matches. The CDR3 has 16 residues. The germline CDR1 and CDR2 sequences are MGHRA and YSYEKL. This CDR3 is CASSFQTGTGNEKLFF. CDR3 bases: TGCGCCAGCAGCTTCCAAACCGGGACAGGGAATGAAAAACTGTTTTTT.

This clonotype was counted between two and nine times. The chain is built from TRBV6-2 or TRBV6-3 and TRBJ2-5, with a weak D call TRBD2 (5 bases). The V gene lost 7 bases and the J gene lost 5 bases, with 14 bases spanning the gap. Looked up from germline, CDR1 is MNHEY and CDR2 is SVGEGT. There are 13 residues in the CDR3. CDR3 sequence reads: CASTWSRRETQYF. For the CDR3, the DNA is TGTGCCAGCACCTGGTCCCGGAGGGAGACCCAGTACTTC.

The rearrangement joins TRBV18 to TRBJ2-1; D possibly corresponds to TRBD2 (6 bases). The germline gives CDR1 KGHSH, CDR2 LQKENI. V was clipped by 5 bases and J by 13 bases, with 9 bases between them. CDR3 length: 10 residues. CDR3 sequence: CASSGGYQFF. The CDR3 DNA sequence: TGTGCCAGCTCAGGGGGGTACCAGTTCTTC.

The CDR3 nucleotides are TGTGCCAGCAGCAAAGGAGGGGATAATTCACCCCTCCACTTT. Translating it yields CASSKGGDNSPLHF. The chain employs TRBV5-5 and TRBJ1-6, with TRBD1 as a possible D gene (5 bases). Germline V gene lookup returns CDR1 SGHKS and CDR2 YYEKEE (reference sequence). Between the trimmed V and J ends, which lost 4 bases and 5 bases, there was a span of 10 bases. CDR3 length: 14 amino acids. The full variable domain, with the rest looked up from reference TRBV5-5 and TRBJ1-6, is DAGVTQSPTHLIKTRGQQVTLRCSPISGHKSVSWYQQVLGQGPQFIFQYYEKEERGRGNFPDRFSARQFPNYSSELNVNALLLGDSALYLCASSKGGDNSPLHFGNGTRLTVT.

This clonotype occurred many times. V usage is TRBV7-8 and J usage is TRBJ2-3; 8 nucleotides line up with TRBD2. The CDR3 spans 18 residues. The V and J ends lost 4 bases and 0 bases, in that order; junction bases with no gene match: 12. Germline CDR1 reads SGHVS; CDR2 reads FQNEAQ. The CDR3 here is CASSSPGGAISSTDTQYF. The CDR3 DNA follows: TGTGCCAGCAGCTCCCCGGGGGGGGCGATATCTAGCACAGATACGCAGTATTTT.

The genes are TRBV7-6 and TRBJ2-6, with D unclear. Trimming cost V 5 bases and J 0 bases, with 14 bases left between them. The V gene's germline CDR1 is SGHVS and CDR2 FNYEAQ. The CDR3 extends over 17 amino acids. The CDR3 coding sequence is TGTGCCAGCAGCCCCTCCGACGGTGTCTCTGGGGCCAACGTCCTGACTTTC. It specifies CASSPSDGVSGANVLTF.

This clonotype was counted ten times or more. The V gene is TRBV12-3 or TRBV12-4, the J gene TRBJ1-1; D is perhaps TRBD1 (5 bases). The CDR3 has 12 amino acids. Deletions cut 6 bases from V and 8 bases from J, with 13 bases between. The CDR3 DNA reads TGTGCCAGCAGCCCTTCCGGGGCAGAAGCTTTCTTT. It yields the protein CASSPSGAEAFF.

Ten or more counts support this clonotype. CDR3 protein: CASSLDGSGAYEQYF. As DNA, the CDR3 is TGTGCCAGCAGCTTAGACGGTAGCGGGGCCTACGAGCAGTACTTC. This chain connects TRBV7-6 to TRBJ2-7; 8 bases align to TRBD2. The ends lost 1 base at V and 2 bases at J; junction bases unmatched: 4. This CDR3 comprises 15 residues. Germline V CDR1 and CDR2: SGHVS, FNYEAQ.

The V call is TRBV18, the J call TRBJ2-1; 15 positions agree with TRBD2. The CDR3 has 17 amino acids. From germline, CDR1 is KGHSH and CDR2 LQKENI. V trimming: 0 bases; J trimming: 5 bases; junction bases outside the gene matches: 2. This chain's CDR3 is CASSPPGLAGGNNEQFF. The CDR3 DNA sequence: TGTGCCAGCTCACCACCCGGACTAGCGGGGGGGAACAATGAGCAGTTCTTC.

Concerning this clonotype itself: At one of its ends the junction is not consistent with the germline gene, which may arise from a read error. This CDR3 is CANSLRRGARVDTQYF. CDR3 coding DNA: TGCGCCAACAGCCTTCGGAGGGGGGCCCGCGTGGATACGCAGTATTTT. The chain uses TRBV4-1 and TRBJ2-3; D is tentatively TRBD1 or TRBD2 (6 bases each). This CDR3 region has 16 residues. Per the germline V gene, CDR1 is MGHRA and CDR2 is YSYEKL.

This clonotype came up a few times. The V gene is TRBV6-1, the J gene TRBJ1-5; D unresolved. Germline V gene sequence: CDR1 MNHNS, CDR2 SASEGT. The CDR3 is 14 residues long. V gave up 0 bases and J gave up 2 bases, with 5 bases separating them. The chain's CDR3 is CASSEAWGNQPQHF. Here the CDR3 DNA reads TGTGCCAGCAGTGAAGCGTGGGGCAATCAGCCCCAGCATTTT.

There are many counts of this clonotype. The chain employs TRBV12-3 or TRBV12-4 and TRBJ1-5; D remains ambiguous. The CDR3 totals 16 residues. The V end was cut by 5 bases, the J end by 6 bases, with 20 bases between. The CDR3 DNA sequence: TGTGCCAGCAGTCCACCGGGTGGGCCTGGGAGTCAGCCCCAGCATTTT. Its translation is CASSPPGGPGSQPQHF.

The chain joins TRBV28 to TRBJ2-7; 11 nucleotides match TRBD1. This CDR3 has 16 amino acids. Germline-derived CDR1 and CDR2 are MDHEN and SYDVKM. J gave up 2 bases and V 7 bases, and 10 bases lay outside the gene matches. CDR3 DNA sequence: TGTGCCAGCACGGGTCTGGGGACAGGGGGGACCTACGAGCAGTACGTC. This codes for CASTGLGTGGTYEQYV.

DNA of the CDR3: TGTGCCAGCAGCCAATTACACCGGACTAGCGGGGACGGCGGGGAGCTGTTTTTT. Encoded protein: CASSQLHRTSGDGGELFF. This sequence joins TRBV14 and TRBJ2-2; TRBD2 matches 12 bases. This CDR3 has 18 amino acids. The trim removed 2 bases at V and 7 bases at J, leaving 11 bases unmatched. Looked up from germline, CDR1 is SGHDN and CDR2 is FVKESK.

The chain carries TRBV20-1 and TRBJ1-1; D call uncertain. The V gene lost 4 bases and the J gene lost 1 base, with 10 bases spanning the gap. In germline, CDR1 is DFQATT, CDR2 SNEGSKA (reference sequence). The CDR3 consists of 13 residues. The CDR3 loop reads CSANALGNTEAFF. The DNA of the CDR3 is TGCAGTGCTAACGCTTTGGGGAACACTGAAGCTTTCTTT.